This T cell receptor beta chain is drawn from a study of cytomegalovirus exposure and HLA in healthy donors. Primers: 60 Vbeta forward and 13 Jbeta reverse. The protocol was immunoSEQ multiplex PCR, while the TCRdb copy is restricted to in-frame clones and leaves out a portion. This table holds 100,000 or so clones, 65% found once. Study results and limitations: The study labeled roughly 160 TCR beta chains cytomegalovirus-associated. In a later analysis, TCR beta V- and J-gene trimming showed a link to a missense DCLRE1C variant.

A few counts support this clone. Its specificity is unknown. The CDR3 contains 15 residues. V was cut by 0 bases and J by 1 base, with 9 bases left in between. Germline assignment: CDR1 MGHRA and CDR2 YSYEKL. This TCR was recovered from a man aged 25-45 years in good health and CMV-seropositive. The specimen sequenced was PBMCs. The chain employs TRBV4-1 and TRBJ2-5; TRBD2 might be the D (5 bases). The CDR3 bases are TGCGCCAGCAGCCAAGATTTCAGCGGCCAAGAGACCCAGTACTTC. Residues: CASSQDFSGQETQYF.